The 5 T cell receptor beta chains in this list originate from one sample, sequenced in a study of control samples from healthy donors and cancer patients. Sequencing was performed with immunoSEQ multiplex PCR; in TCRdb, only in-frame clones are kept and a portion is missing. The sample has about 71,000 clones, approximately 89% seen once; the top ten hold approximately 18%. Material: PBMCs. These receptors were collected from a man between 60 and 75 years old with lung cancer.

V gene TRBV14 combines with J gene TRBJ1-2, with TRBD1 as a possible D gene (5 bases). V shed 4 bases and J shed 5 bases, with 11 bases lying between them. Germline assignment: CDR1 SGHDN and CDR2 FVKESK. The length of the CDR3 is 13 residues. The CDR3 nucleotides are TGTGCCAGCAGCCCCGGGGCGATATATGGCTACACCTTC. It encodes CASSPGAIYGYTF.

This clone was seen only once. The V gene is TRBV7-9, the J gene TRBJ2-6; TRBD2 agrees at 7 bases. The CDR3 has 18 amino acids. V lost 7 bases, J lost 0 bases, and 12 bases stayed unmatched. Looked up from germline, CDR1 is SEHNR and CDR2 is FQNEAQ (reference sequence). The CDR3 spells CASTPREGSRSGANVLTF. The DNA for the CDR3 is TGTGCCAGCACCCCAAGGGAGGGAAGCCGCTCTGGGGCCAACGTCCTGACTTTC.

J is TRBJ1-1 and V is TRBV7-2; D not certain. The CDR3 is made up of 13 amino acids. Trimming stripped 2 bases from V and 6 bases from J, with 10 bases between. CDR1 is SGHTA and CDR2 is FQGNSA in the germline V gene. CDR3 sequence (DNA): TGTGCCAGCAGCTTAAAGACGTGGCCTGAAGCTTTCTTT. Translation gives CASSLKTWPEAFF. The variable domain in full, with the rest retrieved from reference TRBV7-2 and TRBJ1-1, is GAGVSQSPSNKVTEKGKDVELRCDPISGHTALYWYRQSLGQGLEFLIYFQGNSAPDKSGLPSDRFSAERTGGSVSTLTIQRTQQEDSAVYLCASSLKTWPEAFFGQGTRLTVV.

The rearrangement joins TRBV15 to TRBJ2-1; D remains ambiguous. CDR1 is LNHNV, CDR2 YYDKDF, per germline (reference sequence). The CDR3 sequence is 19 residues long. V was pared by 0 bases and J by 0 bases, with 18 bases between. In nucleotides, the CDR3 is TGTGCCACCAGCAGAGATGATCGGTTTAGGTACGGCTCCTACAATGAGCAGTTCTTC. Amino acid sequence: CATSRDDRFRYGSYNEQFF.

This clone was counted only a few times. This chain uses TRBV30 with TRBJ1-1; 7 nucleotides agree with TRBD1. Germline CDR1 GTSNPN, CDR2 SVGIG (reference sequence). Germline trimming cut 1 base from V and 4 bases from J; bases unmatched to any gene: 12. There are 16 residues in the CDR3. CDR3 protein: CAWSGSRDREATEAFF. As DNA, the CDR3 is TGTGCCTGGAGTGGATCCCGAGACAGGGAAGCCACTGAAGCTTTCTTT.